A selection of T cell receptor beta chains follows, all from one sample in a study of Ad26.COV2.S vaccination and SARS-CoV-2 variants. Repertoires were generated with immunoSEQ multiplex PCR, while TCRdb's copy carries only in-frame clones and drops some. The sample contains about 390,000 clones, less than 90% of which appear only once. The source material was peripheral blood, sampled in a trial of Ad26.COV2.S vaccine versus placebo. The receptors originated from a person aged 18-65 years who received the Ad26.COV2.S COVID-19 vaccine or a placebo. CDR3s include the opening cysteine and the closing phenylalanine or tryptophan. A D gene is named only where the DNA matches it firmly.

TRBJ1-4 | TRBV19 | - | TGTGCCAGTAAGACCCTAAATGAAAAACTGTTTTTT | CASKTLNEKLFF
TRBJ2-2 | TRBV24-1 | - | TGTGCCACCAGTGACGGGAGAAATGGGGGAACCGGGGAGCTGTTTTTT | CATSDGRNGGTGELFF
TRBJ1-2 | TRBV6-2/TRBV6-3 | - | TGTGCCAGCAGTTACTCAGGGTTCGATGGCTACACCTTC | CASSYSGFDGYTF
TRBJ2-2 | TRBV6-1 | - | TGTGCCAGCAGTGAATTGGGACCAGGCCTTACCGGGGAGCTGTTTTTT | CASSELGPGLTGELFF
TRBJ1-1 | TRBV20-1 | - | TGCAGTGCTAGTGTAGGAGTGAACACTGAAGCTTTCTTT | CSASVGVNTEAFF
TRBJ2-3 | TRBV11-2 | - | TGTGCCAGCAGCTTAAGAGCGAGTAGCACAGATACGCAGTATTTT | CASSLRASSTDTQYF
TRBJ2-5 | TRBV11-2 | TRBD1 | TGTGCCAGCAGCTTAGGACGGACAGGCCAAGAGACCCAGTACTTC | CASSLGRTGQETQYF
TRBJ2-2 | TRBV4-1 | - | TGCGCCAGCTCCAGGGGCGCCGGGGAGCTGTTTTTT | CASSRGAGELFF
TRBJ2-7 | TRBV19 | - | TGTGCCAGTAAAGGCAGCTTTTTCTCCTACGAGCAGTACTTC | CASKGSFFSYEQYF
TRBJ1-6 | TRBV3-1/TRBV3-2 | - | TGTGCCAGCAGCCGGGGCCTCGGAGGGGAGAATAATTCACCCCTCCACTTT | CASSRGLGGENNSPLHF
TRBJ1-2 | TRBV29-1 | - | TGCAGCGTTGAAGAACCAGGAAGCTACACCTTC | CSVEEPGSYTF
TRBJ2-7 | TRBV11-2 | TRBD1 | TGTGCCAGCTCCGGGACAGGGGTTGTCTACGAGCAGTACTTC | CASSGTGVVYEQYF